This T cell receptor (beta chain) was sequenced in a study of T cells in localized non-small cell lung cancer. CDR1 and CDR2 from the germline V gene are SGHAT and FQNNGV. Trimming removed 0 bases at V and 2 bases at J, with 8 bases between. The CDR3 has 15 residues. The assay was immunoSEQ multiplex PCR, and TCRdb's table has in-frame clones only and misses some. The sample contains 15,000 to 20,000 clones, around nine tenths of which appear only once. Study-level points and caveats: Uninvolved neighboring lung showed the greatest T cell clonality, exceeding tumor. Adjacent lung was found to contain a median approximately 60 of the top 100 tumor clones. It remains possible that heterogeneity exists, since only one tumor region was sequenced. Elevated circulating T cell density in blood was associated with longer overall survival.

This clone appeared a few times. Its antigen is currently unknown. Sample: peripheral blood, taken before any cancer treatment. This clonotype originated in a man aged 40 to 70 with stage I lung adenocarcinoma. The rearrangement links TRBV11-2 to TRBJ1-3; D not certain. CDR3 in DNA: TGTGCCAGCAGCTTAGAAGGCGGGGCTGGAAACACCATATATTTT. The encoded protein is CASSLEGGAGNTIYF.